These T cell receptor beta chains were read from a single sample in a study of T cells expressing NK-cell markers. From its re-call of the 5' RACE reads, TCRdb lists each CDR3 protein once, without DNA. The listing contains hundreds of thousands of distinct CDR3 sequences. The source material was blood T cells: a sorted CD56 or NKG2C T cell subset, CD4+ or CD8+ T cells, or bulk PBMC T cells (not recorded which). Receptors were obtained from a woman between 18 and 70 years old in good health. CDR3s include the opening cysteine and the closing phenylalanine or tryptophan.

v_call	j_call	cdr3_aa
TRBV6-1	TRBJ2-1	CASSGPLVRLYEQFF
TRBV18	TRBJ2-1	CASSPRLAGSSYNEQFF
TRBV21-1	TRBJ2-3	CAGPSSQLKSGLLRDTDTQYF
TRBV12-3/TRBV12-4	TRBJ1-1	CASSLQDRRDTEAFF
TRBV5-1	TRBJ2-1	CASKRPEGNEQFF
TRBV20-1	TRBJ2-2	CSASGGLVGTGELFF
TRBV5-1	TRBJ1-4	CASSVDSSSEKLFF
TRBV3-1	TRBJ2-1	CASSQGSSGGYEQFF
TRBV21-1	TRBJ2-3	CASSPGDCRTDTQYF
TRBV20-1	TRBJ2-5	CSAFPRLLQETQYF